The sequence of this T cell receptor beta chain was determined in a study of T cell changes during pregnancy in multiple sclerosis. The table came from immunoSEQ multiplex PCR; TCRdb's copy has only in-frame clones and leaves some out. Of some 40,000 clones listed, 90% to 95% were seen once; the top ten hold approximately 8.3%. The CDR3 spans 15 residues. Germline-derived CDR1 and CDR2 are MNHEY and SVGAGI. Trimming cost V 4 bases and J 3 bases; bases outside gene matches: 6. The chain carries TRBV6-5 and TRBJ1-2; 9 bases are shared with TRBD1. The sequence derives from a female donor with multiple sclerosis, enrolled in a pregnancy study. The sequenced sample was CD8+ T cells from peripheral blood mononuclear cells, obtained in the third trimester of pregnancy. CDR3 bases: TGTGCCAGCAGTTCCAAACAGGGGGCTCACTATGGCTACACCTTC. Encoded protein: CASSSKQGAHYGYTF.